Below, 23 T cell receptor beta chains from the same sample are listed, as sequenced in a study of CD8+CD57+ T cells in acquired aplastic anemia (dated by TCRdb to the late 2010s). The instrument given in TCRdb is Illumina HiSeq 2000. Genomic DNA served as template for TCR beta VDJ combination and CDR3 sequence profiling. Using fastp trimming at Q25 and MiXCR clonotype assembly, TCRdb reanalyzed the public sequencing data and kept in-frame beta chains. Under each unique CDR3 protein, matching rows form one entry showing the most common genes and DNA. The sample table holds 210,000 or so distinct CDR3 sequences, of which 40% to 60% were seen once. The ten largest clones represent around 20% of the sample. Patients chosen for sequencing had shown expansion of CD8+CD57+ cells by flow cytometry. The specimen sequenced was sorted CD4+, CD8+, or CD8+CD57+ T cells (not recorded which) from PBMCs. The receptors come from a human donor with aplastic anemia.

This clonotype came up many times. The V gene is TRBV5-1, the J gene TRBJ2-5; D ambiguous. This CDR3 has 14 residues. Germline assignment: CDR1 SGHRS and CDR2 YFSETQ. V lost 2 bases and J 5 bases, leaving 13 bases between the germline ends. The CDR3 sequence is CASSLDTSSETQYF. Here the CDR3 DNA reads TGCGCCAGCAGCTTAGACACCTCCAGCGAGACCCAGTACTTC.

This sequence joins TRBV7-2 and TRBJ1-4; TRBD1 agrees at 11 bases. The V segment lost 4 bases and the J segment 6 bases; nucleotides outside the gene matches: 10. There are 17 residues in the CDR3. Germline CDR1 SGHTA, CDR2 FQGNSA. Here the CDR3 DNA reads TGTGCCAGCAGCTACGGACAGGGGGCGCTTAAAGATGAAAAACTGTTTTTT. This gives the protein CASSYGQGALKDEKLFF.

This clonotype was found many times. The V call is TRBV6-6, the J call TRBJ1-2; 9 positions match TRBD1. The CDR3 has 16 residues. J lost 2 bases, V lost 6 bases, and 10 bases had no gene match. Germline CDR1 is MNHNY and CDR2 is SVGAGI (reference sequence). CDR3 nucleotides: TGTGCCAGCAGCCTTACAGGGGGCTCGTTGAACTATGGCTACACCTTC. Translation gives CASSLTGGSLNYGYTF.

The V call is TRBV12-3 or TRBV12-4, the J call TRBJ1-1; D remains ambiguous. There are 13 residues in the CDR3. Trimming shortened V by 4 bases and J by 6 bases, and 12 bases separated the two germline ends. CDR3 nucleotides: TGTGCCAGCAGTTCCTACATTACAGCTGAAGCTTTCTTT. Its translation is CASSSYITAEAFF.

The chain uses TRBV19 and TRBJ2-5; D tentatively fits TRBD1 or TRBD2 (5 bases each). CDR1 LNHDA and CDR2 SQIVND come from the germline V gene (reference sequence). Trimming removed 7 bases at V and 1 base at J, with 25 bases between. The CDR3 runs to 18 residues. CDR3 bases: TGTGCCAGTACCTCCAGAGTGAGGGGAGAGACGGTCCAAGAGACCCAGTACTTC. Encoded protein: CASTSRVRGETVQETQYF.

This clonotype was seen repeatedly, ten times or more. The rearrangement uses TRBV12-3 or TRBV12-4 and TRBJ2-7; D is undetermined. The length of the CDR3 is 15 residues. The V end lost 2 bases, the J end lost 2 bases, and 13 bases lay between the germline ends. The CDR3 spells CASSLSTRVTYEQYF. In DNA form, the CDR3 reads TGTGCCAGCAGTTTATCGACAAGGGTGACCTACGAGCAGTACTTC.

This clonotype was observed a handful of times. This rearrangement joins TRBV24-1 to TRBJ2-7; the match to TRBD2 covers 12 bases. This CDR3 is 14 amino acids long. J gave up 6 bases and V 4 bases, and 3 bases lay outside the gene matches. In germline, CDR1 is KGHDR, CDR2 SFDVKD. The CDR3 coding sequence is TGTGCCACCAGTGACCGGGGACTAGCGGGCGAGCAGTACTTC. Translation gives CATSDRGLAGEQYF.

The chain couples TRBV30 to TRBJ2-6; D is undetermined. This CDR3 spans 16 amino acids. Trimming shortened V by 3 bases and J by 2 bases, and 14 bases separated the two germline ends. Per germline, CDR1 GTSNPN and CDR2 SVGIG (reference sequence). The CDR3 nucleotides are TGTGCCTGGAGGCCCCTAGTCCGTCCTGGGGCCAACGTCCTGACTTTC. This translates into CAWRPLVRPGANVLTF.

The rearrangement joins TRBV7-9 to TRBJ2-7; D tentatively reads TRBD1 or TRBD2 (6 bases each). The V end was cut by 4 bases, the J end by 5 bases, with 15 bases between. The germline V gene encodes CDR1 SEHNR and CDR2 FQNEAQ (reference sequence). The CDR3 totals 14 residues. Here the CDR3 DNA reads TGTGCCAGCAGCTCCCCTGTGGAGGGGGACGAGCAGTACTTC. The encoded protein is CASSSPVEGDEQYF.

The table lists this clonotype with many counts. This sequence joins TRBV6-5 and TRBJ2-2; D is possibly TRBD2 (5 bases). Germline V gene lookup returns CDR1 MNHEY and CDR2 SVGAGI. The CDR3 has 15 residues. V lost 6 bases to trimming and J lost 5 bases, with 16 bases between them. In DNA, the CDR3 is TGTGCCAGCAGCCGGAGGAGCGGAGATACCGGGGAGCTGTTTTTT. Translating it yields CASSRRSGDTGELFF.

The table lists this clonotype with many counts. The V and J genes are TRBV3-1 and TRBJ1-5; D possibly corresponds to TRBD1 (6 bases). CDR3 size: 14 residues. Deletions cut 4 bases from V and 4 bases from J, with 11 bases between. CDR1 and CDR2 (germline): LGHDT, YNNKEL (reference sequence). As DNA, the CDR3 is TGTGCCAGCAGCCGGGGGCGGGAGAATCAGCCCCAGCATTTT. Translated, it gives CASSRGRENQPQHF.

In DNA, the CDR3 is TGTGCCAGCAGCCCCGGACCCCATAACCCTAATGAGCAGTTCTTC. Translating gives CASSPGPHNPNEQFF. This chain uses TRBV7-6 with TRBJ2-1; D gene ambiguous. Germline loops: CDR1 SGHVS, CDR2 FNYEAQ. V was cut by 5 bases and J by 7 bases, with 18 bases left in between. There are 15 residues in the CDR3.

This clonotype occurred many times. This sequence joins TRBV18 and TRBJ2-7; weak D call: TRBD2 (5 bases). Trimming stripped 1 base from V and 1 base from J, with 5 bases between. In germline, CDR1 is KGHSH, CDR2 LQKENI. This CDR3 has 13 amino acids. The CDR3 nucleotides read TGTGCCAGCTCACCACGGGAGTCCTACGAGCAGTACTTC. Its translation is CASSPRESYEQYF.

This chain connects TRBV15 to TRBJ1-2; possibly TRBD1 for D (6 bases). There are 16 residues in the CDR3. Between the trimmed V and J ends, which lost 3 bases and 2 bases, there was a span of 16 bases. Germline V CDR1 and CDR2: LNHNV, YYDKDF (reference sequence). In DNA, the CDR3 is TGTGCCACCAGCAGGCACGGGGGCGCGGGAAACTATGGCTACACCTTC. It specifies CATSRHGGAGNYGYTF.

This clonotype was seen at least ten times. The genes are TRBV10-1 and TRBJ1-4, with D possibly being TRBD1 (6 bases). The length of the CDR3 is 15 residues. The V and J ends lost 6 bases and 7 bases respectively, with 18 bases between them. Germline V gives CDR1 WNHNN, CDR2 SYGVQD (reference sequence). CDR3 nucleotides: TGCGCCAGCAGCGCTGGGGGGGCTACTTCTGAAAAACTGTTTTTT. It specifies CASSAGGATSEKLFF.

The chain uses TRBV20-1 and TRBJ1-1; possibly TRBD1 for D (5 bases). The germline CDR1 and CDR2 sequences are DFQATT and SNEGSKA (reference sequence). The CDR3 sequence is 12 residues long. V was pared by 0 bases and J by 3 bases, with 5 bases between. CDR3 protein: CSARETDTEAFF. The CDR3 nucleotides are TGCAGTGCTAGAGAGACAGACACTGAAGCTTTCTTT.

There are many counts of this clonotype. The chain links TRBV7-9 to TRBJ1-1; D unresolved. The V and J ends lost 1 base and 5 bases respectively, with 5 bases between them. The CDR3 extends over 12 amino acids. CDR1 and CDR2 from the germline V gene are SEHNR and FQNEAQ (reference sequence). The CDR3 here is CASSLDETEAFF. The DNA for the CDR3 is TGTGCCAGCAGCTTAGATGAGACTGAAGCTTTCTTT.

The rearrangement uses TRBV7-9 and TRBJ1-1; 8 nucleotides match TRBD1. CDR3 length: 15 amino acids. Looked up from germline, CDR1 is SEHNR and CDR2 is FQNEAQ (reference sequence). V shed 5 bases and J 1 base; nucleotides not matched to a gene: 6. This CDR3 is CASSTTGGPNTEAFF. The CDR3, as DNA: TGTGCCAGCAGCACAACAGGGGGTCCGAACACTGAAGCTTTCTTT. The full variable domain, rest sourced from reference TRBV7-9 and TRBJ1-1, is DTGVSQNPRHKITKRGQNVTFRCDPISEHNRLYWYRQTLGQGPEFLTYFQNEAQLEKSRLLSDRFSAERPKGSFSTLEIQRTEQGDSAMYLCASSTTGGPNTEAFFGQGTRLTVV.

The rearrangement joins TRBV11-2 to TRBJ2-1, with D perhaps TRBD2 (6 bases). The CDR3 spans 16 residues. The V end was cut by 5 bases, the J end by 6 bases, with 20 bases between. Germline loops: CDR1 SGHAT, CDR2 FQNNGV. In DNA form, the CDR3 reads TGTGCCAGCAGCCCCCGGGGAGGAGTCCTATGCAATGAGCAGTTCTTC. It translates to CASSPRGGVLCNEQFF.

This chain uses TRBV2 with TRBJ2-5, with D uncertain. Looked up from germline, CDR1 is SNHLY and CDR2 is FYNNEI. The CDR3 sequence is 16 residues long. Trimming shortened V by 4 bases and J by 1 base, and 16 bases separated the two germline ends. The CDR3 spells CASSVKKLPPQETQYF. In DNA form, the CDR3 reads TGTGCCAGCAGTGTCAAGAAACTACCACCCCAAGAGACCCAGTACTTC.

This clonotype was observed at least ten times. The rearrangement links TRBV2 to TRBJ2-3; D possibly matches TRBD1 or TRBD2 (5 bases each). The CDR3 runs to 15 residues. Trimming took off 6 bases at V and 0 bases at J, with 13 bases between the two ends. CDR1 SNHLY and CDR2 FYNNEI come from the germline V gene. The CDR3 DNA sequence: TGTGCCAGCAGCGGGGCCGGGTCTAGCACAGATACGCAGTATTTT. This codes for CASSGAGSSTDTQYF.

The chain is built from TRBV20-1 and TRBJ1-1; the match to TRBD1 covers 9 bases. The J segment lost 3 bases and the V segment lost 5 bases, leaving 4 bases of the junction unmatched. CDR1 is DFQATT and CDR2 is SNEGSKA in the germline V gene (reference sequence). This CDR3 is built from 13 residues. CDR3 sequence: CSAVWTGDTEAFF. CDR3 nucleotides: TGCAGTGCTGTATGGACAGGGGACACTGAAGCTTTCTTT.

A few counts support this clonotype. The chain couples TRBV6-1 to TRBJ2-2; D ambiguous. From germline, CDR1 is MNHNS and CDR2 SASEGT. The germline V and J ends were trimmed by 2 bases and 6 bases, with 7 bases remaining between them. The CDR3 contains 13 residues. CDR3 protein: CASSERGSGELFF. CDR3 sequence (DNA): TGTGCCAGCAGTGAACGTGGTTCCGGGGAGCTGTTTTTT.